One T cell receptor (beta chain) is described in this entry. What it binds is not known. J gave up 13 bases and V 4 bases, and 14 bases lay outside the gene matches. The CDR3 runs 15 residues. CDR1 and CDR2 from the germline V gene are MNHEY and SMNVEV (reference sequence). Sample-barcoded 5' priming and a J-beta primer mix drove a second PCR of 7 to 11 cycles. One entry per CDR3 protein, called by TCRdb with MiXCR from the 5' RACE reads. The sample has approximately 940,000 distinct CDR3 sequences; around 49% are singletons. This sample was taken from a study of blood T cells in healthy people across ages. Findings and caveats of the study: Comparison with aged donors showed that long-lived donors had more naive CD4+ cells and higher diversity. Strong correlation linked observed beta diversity and percent naive T cells.

This TCR was recovered from a man aged 25-45 years in good health. The rearrangement joins TRBV27 to TRBJ2-1, with TRBD1 matching over 9 bases. Material: blood. This chain's CDR3 is CASSSGGQGKNIQFF. CDR3 DNA: TGTGCCAGCAGTTCTGGGGGACAGGGAAAAAACATTCAGTTCTTC.